This T cell receptor (beta chain) was sequenced for a study of CD8 T cells in ankylosing spondylitis. Regarding the study as a whole: Reportedly, disease-linked clones are significantly enriched in ankylosing spondylitis patients' matched synovial fluid. Peripheral blood held disease-linked clones only at relatively low frequency, and these were CD8+. A motif of several highly homologous TCR beta variants was seen as apparently characteristic of ankylosing spondylitis blood.

TCRdb used MiXCR to reprocess the 5' RACE reads, holding one entry per CDR3 protein. Of around 450,000 distinct CDR3 sequences in the sample, 25% to 30% were seen once. About this clonotype: What it recognizes is unknown.

Germline V lookup: CDR1 ENHRY, CDR2 SYGVKD. This CDR3 spans 15 amino acids. J gave up 9 bases and V 3 bases, and 7 bases lay outside the gene matches. This TCR derives from a male donor with ankylosing spondylitis. The sample was blood, either unsorted or a sorted T cell fraction (not recorded which). The chain carries TRBV10-3 and TRBJ1-6; 8 bases map to TRBD1. The CDR3 loop is CAISDSTGEGSPLHF. CDR3 DNA: TGTGCCATCAGTGACTCGACAGGGGAAGGTTCACCCCTCCACTTT.